These 19 T cell receptor beta chains originate from one sample sequenced in a study of blood T cells in healthy people across ages. Through a sample-barcoded 5' primer and a J-beta primer mix, a second PCR was run for roughly 6 to 12 cycles. TCRdb itself ran the 5' RACE reads through MiXCR, one entry per CDR3 protein. The profile shows around 790,000 distinct CDR3 sequences, roughly 44% of them singletons. The sequenced sample consisted of blood. These receptors were collected from a man aged 55 to 70 in good health.

For the CDR3, the DNA is TGTGCCAGCAGTGAACAGGGACCTTCTAACTATGGCTACACCTTC. Residues: CASSEQGPSNYGYTF. V and J are TRBV2 and TRBJ1-2; weak D call: TRBD1 (5 bases). Germline V lookup: CDR1 SNHLY, CDR2 FYNNEI. This CDR3 has 15 amino acids. With 2 bases removed from V and 0 bases from J, the gap between germline ends came to 10 bases.

This clonotype has just a few counts. The CDR3 sequence is CASRNRLGELFF. Here the CDR3 DNA reads TGTGCCAGCAGAAACAGGCTCGGGGAGCTGTTTTTT. The J gene is TRBJ2-2, the V gene TRBV2, with a weak D call TRBD1 (5 bases). The CDR3 consists of 12 residues. V lost 6 bases to trimming and J lost 7 bases, with 9 bases between them. Germline V gene sequence: CDR1 SNHLY, CDR2 FYNNEI.

The V call is TRBV2, the J call TRBJ1-5, with unresolved D. The ends were cut back, 2 bases at V and 6 bases at J, with 14 bases in the middle. CDR3 length: 15 amino acids. Germline V gene sequence: CDR1 SNHLY, CDR2 FYNNEI. DNA for the CDR3: TGTGCCAGCAGTGAAAGCCCCCGGGTGGGTCAGCCCCAGCATTTT. Amino acids: CASSESPRVGQPQHF.

This clonotype was counted only a few times. The V and J genes are TRBV29-1 and TRBJ2-3; the match to TRBD2 covers 7 bases. CDR3 length: 13 residues. CDR1 is SQVTM, CDR2 ANQGSEA, per germline. V dropped 4 bases and J dropped 2; count of bases not matched to a gene: 3. The CDR3 reads CSVGSGLTDTQYF. The CDR3 region has the DNA TGCAGCGTTGGTAGCGGGCTCACAGATACGCAGTATTTT.

This chain connects TRBV6-2 or TRBV6-3 to TRBJ1-1; TRBD1 matches at 10 bases. V was pared by 5 bases and J by 6 bases, with 9 bases of the junction left unmatched. The V gene's germline CDR1 is MNHEY and CDR2 SVGEGT. The CDR3 runs to 15 residues. The CDR3 DNA follows: TGTGCCAGCAGTGTGACAGGGGGCAGGAGCGCTGAAGCTTTCTTT. Its translation is CASSVTGGRSAEAFF.

The chain couples TRBV20-1 to TRBJ2-1; tentatively, D is TRBD1 (6 bases). V gave up 6 bases and J gave up 10 bases, with 22 bases separating them. The CDR3 loop spans 14 amino acids. The germline V gene encodes CDR1 DFQATT and CDR2 SNEGSKA (reference sequence). The CDR3 coding sequence is TGCAGTGCCCCCCCTCAGGGGCCAACCTACGAGCAGTTCTTC. It codes for CSAPPQGPTYEQFF.

The CDR3 is CASSFWSMGDQETQFF. CDR3 DNA: TGCGCCAGCAGCTTTTGGAGCATGGGCGACCAAGAGACCCAGTTCTTC. The genes are TRBV5-1 and TRBJ2-5; D remains ambiguous. TRBJ2-1 explains the end of the DNA better; the J call may be wrong. The CDR3 has 16 amino acids. Looked up from germline, CDR1 is SGHRS and CDR2 is YFSETQ.

V and J are TRBV29-1 and TRBJ2-1; TRBD2 might be the D (6 bases). V was trimmed by 7 bases and J by 9 bases, leaving 13 bases between them. Looked up from germline, CDR1 is SQVTM and CDR2 is ANQGSEA. This CDR3 comprises 11 residues. CDR3 in amino acids: CSADMGGEQFF. The CDR3 DNA reads TGCAGCGCTGATATGGGAGGTGAGCAGTTCTTC.

The J gene is TRBJ2-3, the V gene TRBV5-1; D uncertain. Trimming removed 0 bases from V and 2 bases from J, with 10 bases in between. Germline V gene data show CDR1 as SGHRS and CDR2 as YFSETQ. CDR3 length: 15 amino acids. The CDR3 region has the DNA TGCGCCAGCAGCTTGGATGGACCTCACACAGATACGCAGTATTTT. Its translation: CASSLDGPHTDTQYF.

This clonotype has a handful of counts. V is TRBV7-2 and J is TRBJ2-3; D is unresolved. The germline CDR1 and CDR2 sequences are SGHTA and FQGNSA. This CDR3 spans 13 amino acids. Trimming removed 5 bases from V and 2 bases from J, with 8 bases in between. The DNA for the CDR3 is TGTGCCAGCAGCCGCCCAACCACAGATACGCAGTATTTT. Amino acids: CASSRPTTDTQYF. The entire variable domain, with the rest obtained from reference TRBV7-2 and TRBJ2-3, is as follows: GAGVSQSPSNKVTEKGKDVELRCDPISGHTALYWYRQSLGQGLEFLIYFQGNSAPDKSGLPSDRFSAERTGGSVSTLTIQRTQQEDSAVYLCASSRPTTDTQYFGPGTRLTVL.

The rearrangement links TRBV12-3 or TRBV12-4 to TRBJ2-7, with 10 bases identical to TRBD2. V was clipped by 1 base and J by 5 bases; unmatched bases: 5. This CDR3 comprises 15 residues. CDR3 DNA sequence: TGTGCCAGCAGTTTAGAAGCGGGGGGGCGCCACGAGCAGTACTTC. Translated: CASSLEAGGRHEQYF.

V is TRBV25-1 and J is TRBJ2-5, with 9 bases fitting TRBD2. The V segment lost 2 bases and the J segment 11 bases; nucleotides outside the gene matches: 12. In germline, CDR1 is MGHDK, CDR2 SYGVNS. The CDR3 has 15 amino acids. CDR3 region: CASSELSGGPEEQYF. The CDR3 region has the DNA TGTGCCAGCAGTGAACTTAGCGGGGGTCCGGAGGAGCAGTACTTC.

This clonotype was detected many times. The chain joins TRBV6-6 to TRBJ2-5; TRBD1 aligns across 7 bases. Trimming at V came to 0 bases and at J to 5 bases, leaving 6 bases not matched to a gene. The germline V gene has CDR1 MNHNY and CDR2 SVGAGI (reference sequence). CDR3 size: 15 residues. The CDR3 reads CASSYSGGETETQYF. Here the CDR3 DNA reads TGTGCCAGCAGTTACTCAGGGGGCGAGACGGAGACCCAGTACTTC.

This chain uses TRBV2 with TRBJ1-5; 8 bases agree with TRBD1. V lost 6 bases, J lost 0 bases, and 10 bases stayed unmatched. Germline CDR1 reads SNHLY; CDR2 reads FYNNEI. The CDR3 length is 17 residues. The CDR3 is CASRLGTGGISNQPQHF. The CDR3 DNA reads as TGTGCCAGCAGACTAGGGACAGGTGGAATTAGCAATCAGCCCCAGCATTTT.

This clonotype turned up a few times. CDR3 sequence reads: CAISVEPGIQYF. The CDR3 region has the DNA TGTGCCATCAGTGTAGAGCCGGGAATTCAGTACTTC. The V and J genes are TRBV10-3 and TRBJ2-4; D perhaps matches TRBD2 (5 bases). CDR3 length: 12 amino acids. CDR1 is ENHRY and CDR2 is SYGVKD in the germline V gene. V lost 4 bases and J 10 bases, leaving 11 bases between the germline ends.

This clonotype came up once. One junction end does not reproduce the germline sequence, and a read error may be involved. This rearrangement joins TRBV6-6 to TRBJ2-4, with a weak D call TRBD1 (6 bases). The assigned J gene may be wrong: the sequence end matches TRBJ2-7 better. From germline, CDR1 is MNHNY and CDR2 SVGAGI (reference sequence). The CDR3 contains 14 residues. Written as DNA, the CDR3 is TGTACCAGCAGTTACGACAGGTTTTCCTACGAGCAGTACTTC. Translated: CTSSYDRFSYEQYF.

The V call is TRBV7-3, the J call TRBJ2-1; possibly TRBD1 for D (6 bases). The V gene lost 6 bases and the J gene lost 0 bases, with 15 bases spanning the gap. Germline V gene lookup returns CDR1 SGHTA and CDR2 FQGTGA. The CDR3 spans 16 residues. Written as DNA, the CDR3 is TGTGCCAGCAGTACAACAGGGCCAGCCTCCTACAATGAGCAGTTCTTC. This codes for CASSTTGPASYNEQFF.

The chain has TRBV7-2 and TRBJ2-5, with D unresolved. CDR1 SGHTA and CDR2 FQGNSA come from the germline V gene. The CDR3 runs 15 residues. V was trimmed by 2 bases and J by 11 bases, leaving 21 bases between them. CDR3 sequence (DNA): TGTGCCAGCAGCTTAAAGTCTAGAGAGTACAATGAGCAGTACTTC. It codes for CASSLKSREYNEQYF.

V usage is TRBV5-1 and J usage is TRBJ2-1, with TRBD1 identical over 7 bases. Germline V gives CDR1 SGHRS, CDR2 YFSETQ. This CDR3 region has 13 residues. Trimming cost V 2 bases and J 8 bases; bases outside gene matches: 4. Here the CDR3 reads CASSLQGLDEQFF. CDR3 in DNA: TGCGCCAGCAGCTTACAGGGGCTCGATGAGCAGTTCTTC.